These 4 T cell receptor beta chains were all obtained from the same sample, sequenced in a study of T cells in Graves' hyperthyroidism and ophthalmopathy. Amplification yielded TCR beta CDR3 regions, with RNA transcripts as the source. HTBI primers were employed in a first-round RT-PCR of the TCR CDR3. MiXCR, run by TCRdb on the multiplex PCR reads, gives a single entry per CDR3 protein. The sample gives about 320,000 distinct CDR3 sequences, roughly 15% of which show up once; 33% is in the top ten. The specimen sequenced was blood. The receptors here all came from a man younger than 45 with Graves' hyperthyroidism.

This clonotype was seen a handful of times. The chain has TRBV7-9 and TRBJ2-7; either TRBD1 or TRBD2 may fit D (5 bases each). With 3 bases removed from V and 5 bases from J, the gap between germline ends came to 17 bases. Germline V gene data show CDR1 as SEHNR and CDR2 as FQNEAQ (reference sequence). This CDR3 region has 15 residues. The DNA of the CDR3 is TGTGCCAGCAGCTTTAAGGCCGGGGCGATTGACGAGCAGTACTTC. This sequence encodes CASSFKAGAIDEQYF.

There are many counts of this clonotype. This chain connects TRBV12-3 or TRBV12-4 to TRBJ1-1, with D tentatively TRBD1 (6 bases). The CDR3 runs 14 residues. V lost 5 bases and J lost 8, with 18 bases in between. As DNA, the CDR3 is TGTGCCAGCAGTAAAACAGGGCGAACAAGGGAAGCTTTCTTT. Protein sequence: CASSKTGRTREAFF.

A few counts support this clonotype. The V gene is TRBV7-3, the J gene TRBJ2-7, with D perhaps matching TRBD1 (5 bases). With 5 bases removed from V and 4 bases from J, the gap between germline ends came to 21 bases. The CDR3 runs to 16 residues. Germline CDR1 and CDR2: SGHTA and FQGTGA. CDR3 protein: CASSLLQVQLDYEQYF. Written as DNA, the CDR3 is TGTGCCAGCAGCCTTCTACAGGTTCAGCTGGATTACGAGCAGTACTTC.

This clonotype was seen at least ten times. The chain carries TRBV5-1 and TRBJ2-3, with 8 bases aligning to TRBD2. Germline values: CDR1 SGHRS, CDR2 YFSETQ. Germline trimming cut 1 base from V and 8 bases from J; bases unmatched to any gene: 9. The CDR3 is 15 residues long. The CDR3 sequence: CASSLRAGGRITQYF. The DNA of the CDR3 is TGCGCCAGCAGCTTGAGGGCGGGAGGACGAATTACGCAGTATTTT.